This TCR beta chain emerged from a study of blood T cells in healthy people across ages. This clonotype was found a few times. Trimming removed 2 bases from V and 5 bases from J, with 9 bases in between. Germline lookup yields CDR1 MNHEY and CDR2 SVGEGT. CDR3 size: 14 residues. Next came a second PCR, run for roughly 6 to 11 cycles, which used a sample-barcoded 5' primer along with a J-beta primer mix. From the 5' RACE reads, TCRdb called clonotypes with MiXCR, one entry per CDR3 protein. The sample includes fewer than 750,000 distinct CDR3 sequences, roughly 48% seen only once; the top ten take around 24%.

The TCR originated in an elderly man in good health. Sequencing was done on a sample of blood. The chain uses TRBV6-2 or TRBV6-3 and TRBJ1-4; weak D call: TRBD1 (5 bases). The CDR3 reads CASSYRQKNEKLFF. The CDR3 bases are TGTGCCAGCAGTTACCGACAGAAAAATGAAAAACTGTTTTTT.